Listed below are T cell receptor beta chains from one sample, sequenced in a study of OX40 agonist ivuxolimab in advanced cancers. TCRdb's table, derived via immunoSEQ multiplex PCR, lists solely in-frame clones and lacks some. Of roughly 120,000 clones in the sample, 80% to 90% are singletons; the top ten hold around 0.57%. The material sequenced was CD4+ or CD8+ T cells sorted from blood, taken in a trial of the OX40 agonist ivuxolimab. These receptor sequences come from an adult with an advanced solid tumor such as melanoma, head and neck, liver or kidney cancer. The CDR3 runs from the conserved cysteine through the conserved F or W. A row's size may be missing; if present it is once, few, many or a size class.

CDR3 length,V gene,J gene,clone size,CDR3 protein
13,TRBV10-3,TRBJ2-7,-,CAISGPGSGEQYF
13,TRBV7-2,TRBJ1-5,once,CASSFGGGQPQHF
15,TRBV5-6,TRBJ1-2,-,CASTFGDRPNYGYTF
16,TRBV27,TRBJ1-5,-,CASSLSFLRVHQPQHF
18,TRBV28,TRBJ1-5,-,CASSLKALREVSNQPQHF
15,TRBV19,TRBJ1-5,-,CASSIVGTEVSAQHF
14,TRBV19,TRBJ2-2,-,CASSKDSLAGELFF
15,TRBV18,TRBJ1-1,-,CASSPPTGRNTEAFF
16,TRBV5-1,TRBJ2-5,-,CASSLAGQGARETQYF
16,TRBV7-2,TRBJ2-3,once,CASSFPGLAGGGPGYF
16,TRBV4-1,TRBJ2-1,-,CASSHPAGPTGDEQFF
14,TRBV19,TRBJ2-1,-,CASGQTQTVSEQFF
15,TRBV19,TRBJ1-5,-,CASSITTGPNQPQHF
13,TRBV19,TRBJ2-2,-,CASSPQNTGELFF
13,TRBV29-1,TRBJ1-5,-,CSVVSGQYQPQHF
13,TRBV19,TRBJ1-2,-,CASSEQGPYGYTF
13,TRBV10-3,TRBJ1-2,-,CAISADGGYGYTF
12,TRBV28,TRBJ1-5,-,CASRLTNQPQHF
16,TRBV18,TRBJ1-5,once,CASSPLGSLSNQPQHF
15,TRBV2,TRBJ1-3,-,CASSQGGRSGNTIYF
14,TRBV7-2,TRBJ2-3,-,CASSPGGAVDTQYF
15,TRBV18,TRBJ2-3,-,CASSLGPVSTDTQYF
13,TRBV25-1,TRBJ2-5,-,CASSELILETQYF
11,TRBV5-1,TRBJ2-7,-,CASSRSYEQYF
13,TRBV4-2,-,-,CANTGGGGYEQYF
14,TRBV19,TRBJ1-1,few,CASINVPSTGEAFF
13,TRBV6-4,TRBJ2-3,once,CASSGQGTDTQYF
18,TRBV28,TRBJ2-3,-,CASTPRPGTRSSTDTQYF
15,TRBV28,TRBJ1-1,-,CASNGWNDRGLGAFF
16,TRBV10-3,TRBJ1-6,-,CAIRGPGQGGNSPLHF
16,TRBV7-9,TRBJ1-5,-,CASSPLGDRVNQPQHF
12,TRBV4-1,TRBJ2-5,-,CASSRVGATQYF
14,TRBV11-2,TRBJ2-2,-,CASSSLRRGGELFF
15,TRBV21-1,TRBJ1-1,-,CASSKRTSENTEAFF
16,TRBV6-1,TRBJ1-5,-,CASSERVRGSNQPQHF
12,TRBV19,TRBJ1-4,-,CVTRATNEKLFF
13,TRBV28,TRBJ1-6,-,CASRTGIGSPLHF
17,TRBV4-1,TRBJ2-1,-,CASSQVIQGNSYNEQFF
13,TRBV7-8,TRBJ2-7,-,CASSLVPEYEQYF
12,TRBV6-5,TRBJ2-2,-,CASKWGSGELFF
15,TRBV28,TRBJ1-6,-,CASSFRLTYNSPLHF
13,TRBV5-1,TRBJ2-5,-,CASYRGEQETQYF
12,TRBV5-1,TRBJ2-3,-,CASSLSMDTQYF
15,TRBV19,TRBJ1-5,-,CASSTGTGIYQPQHF
17,TRBV9,TRBJ2-3,-,CASSGGPSRVDTDTQYF
12,TRBV11-2,TRBJ1-4,-,CASRITGEKLFF
14,TRBV5-1,TRBJ2-7,-,CASSRSGARYEQYF
11,TRBV5-1,TRBJ2-5,-,CASSFDVTQYF
12,TRBV28,TRBJ1-1,few,CASSLIRTEAFF
13,TRBV11-2,TRBJ1-1,-,CASSYGQAGEAFF